What follows is one TCR beta chain and its context. The sample holds many counts of this clonotype. The target of this receptor is not known. No base quality information exists; no much larger clone differs at one position. Sample treatment or condition, as interpreted from the label and publication: live attenuated yellow fever vaccine strain. A standard Ficoll-Paque protocol was used to isolate PBMCs from peripheral blood. Dynabeads CD4 and CD8 positive selection kits were used to isolate the CD4 and CD8 T-cell fractions. RNA was extracted with TriZol from bulk PBMCs, CD4 and CD8 fractions, and dextramer-positive and dextramer-negative fractions. The data stem from a study of T cells after yellow fever vaccination (dated by TCRdb to the late 2010s). Background for the entire study: The SMART-Seq v4 Ultra Low Input RNA kit was used to prepare libraries from fractions with low cell numbers. To follow T-cell clones before and after both primary and booster YFV17D yellow fever vaccination, bulk TCR alpha and beta repertoires underwent longitudinal sequencing. The cohort comprised two healthy male donors, one aged 18 to 30 and one aged 30 to 40 years. Bulk PBMC replicates and cell subsets were isolated from blood drawn at multiple timepoints before and after both primary and secondary immunization. The paper as a whole reports these results and caveats: A small share of clonotypes was detected in both CD4 and CD8 compartments, with the overlap likely arising from convergent recombination. Compared with the primary T-cell response, the secondary T-cell response was faster but weaker, reaching its peak on day 5 rather than on day 15. Computational filtering was needed because FACS-sorted repertoires could contain abundant contaminating clonotypes from the bulk population. Because only two donors were included in the study, the extent to which the findings can be generalized is limited. After the booster, most of the clones that had expanded following primary vaccination were detected again (96% of CD4 and roughly 88% of CD8), which suggests that memory was broadly maintained.

The data were produced on an Illumina NovaSeq 6000. TCR cDNA was synthesized by 5'RACE template switching, which introduced a universal primer site and unique molecular identifiers. Priming for cDNA synthesis came from both the TCR alpha and TCR beta constant segments. Library amplification used two PCR steps, and the second PCR step added sample barcodes and sequencing adapters. Sequencing of libraries was done on Illumina HiSeq 2500 (2x100 bp) or NovaSeq (2x150 bp). On the authors' methods: Demultiplexing of reads and collapsing into UMI consensus sequences were performed with MIGEC, and V(D)J alignment was carried out with MiXCR. Vaccine-responding clonotypes were defined with edgeR using replicate PBMC samples, requiring FDR below 0.01 and a log2 fold change above 5 up to day 15. CD4 or CD8 identity was assigned to each bulk clonotype according to whether the clonotype was present at higher abundance in the sequenced CD4 repertoire or the sequenced CD8 repertoire. TCRdb ran its own pipeline on the public reads, namely fastp trimming at Q25 and MiXCR clone calling, and kept in-frame beta chains. Each CDR3 protein appears once, grouped with its most common genes and DNA. The V and J calls, along with clone size, are taken from TCRdb and not from the paper's own processing. The table for this sample lists about 220,000 distinct CDR3 sequences; 3.2% of them were counted only once. The ten top clones hold 2.5% to 3.5% of the sample.

The germline V gene gives CDR1 as KGHDR and CDR2 as SFDVKD. Taken from cysteine to phenylalanine, the CDR3 has 11 residues. Only the CDR3 DNA is retained, 33 bases long and in frame from the first base. Trimming leaves V shorter by 9 bases and J shorter by 5 bases, with the junction holding 1 base beyond the gene matches. The sequence is built from TRBV24-1 and TRBJ2-3; TRBD1 fits 7 bases in the junction. The specimen comprised CD4+ T cells sorted from PBMCs, sampled 10 days after the yellow fever booster vaccination. The clonotype comes from a man aged 18-30 years who received the YFV17D yellow fever vaccine. This receptor carries the CDR3 CATSGGDTQYF. The bases read TGTGCCACCTCAGGGGGAGATACGCAGTATTTT.